A selection of T cell receptor beta chains follows, all from one sample in a study of blood T cells in healthy people across ages. From the 5' RACE reads, TCRdb called clonotypes with MiXCR, one entry per CDR3 protein. Of about 930,000 distinct CDR3 sequences detected, 25% to 30% appear once; the ten largest clones hold approximately 10%. This sample also belongs to another study, concerning T cells of mothers and their children.

What was sequenced was blood. These receptor sequences come from a woman aged 40 to 49 in good health. Each CDR3 is given with its conserved first and last residue. A D gene is named only where the DNA matches it firmly. A clone size is listed for some rows: how often the clone was seen (once, few, many), or a class if it is expanded.

>TRBJ1-1|TRBD1|16|TRBV5-4|-
CASSLPGQGANTEAFF
TGTGCCAGCAGCTTGCCGGGACAGGGGGCCAACACTGAAGCTTTCTTT
>TRBJ1-3|-|17|TRBV21-1|-
CASSKGRSESSGNTIYF
TGTGCCAGCAGCAAAGGCCGATCGGAGTCGTCTGGAAACACCATATATTTT
>TRBJ2-5|-|14|TRBV5-6|-
CATSWTATQETQYF
TGTGCCACCAGCTGGACGGCGACTCAAGAGACCCAGTACTTC
>TRBJ2-3|-|14|TRBV20-1|few
CSARDPIVTDTQYF
TGCAGTGCTAGAGACCCCATAGTCACAGATACGCAGTATTTT
>TRBJ2-1|TRBD1|13|TRBV3-1|-
CASGQGAYNEQFF
TGTGCCAGCGGACAGGGTGCCTACAATGAGCAGTTCTTC
>TRBJ2-1|-|12|TRBV5-1|-
CVSSSSYNEQFF
TGCGTCAGCAGTTCCTCGTACAATGAGCAGTTCTTC
>TRBJ1-6|-|17|TRBV6-5|many
CASSYSYPGAYNSPLHF
TGTGCCAGCAGTTACTCTTATCCAGGGGCATATAATTCACCCCTCCACTTT
>TRBJ2-7|-|14|TRBV7-2|-
CASSLTKSPYEQYF
TGTGCCAGCAGCTTAACCAAAAGCCCCTACGAGCAGTACTTC
>TRBJ1-5|TRBD1|18|TRBV6-2/TRBV6-3|-
CASSYPQGAMSSNQPQHF
TGTGCCAGCAGTTATCCACAGGGGGCCATGTCGAGCAATCAGCCCCAGCATTTT
>TRBJ1-1|-|13|TRBV6-2/TRBV6-3|few
CASSSPPGREAFF
TGTGCCAGCAGTTCACCCCCGGGGCGTGAAGCTTTCTTT
>TRBJ1-5|TRBD1|15|TRBV5-1|-
CASSLTTGGDQPQHF
TGCGCCAGCAGCTTGACCACAGGGGGGGATCAGCCCCAGCATTTT
>TRBJ2-1|TRBD1|16|TRBV5-6|-
CASSNHRDSPYNEQFF
TGTGCCAGCAGCAACCATAGGGACAGTCCTTACAATGAGCAGTTCTTC
>TRBJ2-1|TRBD2|14|TRBV5-1|few
CASSTKAGGAAWFF
TGCGCCAGCAGCACCAAAGCGGGGGGCGCCGCCTGGTTCTTC
>TRBJ2-1|-|15|TRBV20-1|-
CSARDQTRGRYEQFF
TGCAGTGCTAGAGATCAGACGAGGGGCAGGTATGAGCAGTTCTTC
>TRBJ1-2|-|12|TRBV4-3|many
CASSQKVGGYTF
TGCGCCAGCAGCCAAAAGGTGGGGGGCTACACCTTC
>TRBJ1-2|-|13|TRBV10-3|few
CAISGTQNYGYTF
TGTGCCATCTCCGGGACCCAGAACTATGGCTACACCTTC
>TRBJ2-7|TRBD2|16|TRBV7-2|few
CASSPSVGGGYNEQYF
TGTGCCAGCAGCCCAAGCGTGGGCGGGGGTTACAATGAGCAGTACTTC
>TRBJ1-5|TRBD1|16|TRBV7-2|-
CASSLGTGGWNQPQHF
TGTGCCAGCAGCTTGGGTACAGGGGGATGGAATCAGCCCCAGCATTTT
>TRBJ1-5|-|12|TRBV10-3|-
CAARTTGQPQHF
TGTGCCGCACGGACGACTGGCCAGCCCCAGCATTTT
>TRBJ2-1|TRBD2|18|TRBV7-8|-
CASSLGGAGEFSYNEQFF
TGTGCCAGCAGCTTAGGGGGAGCGGGGGAATTCTCCTACAATGAGCAGTTCTTC
>TRBJ1-2|-|14|TRBV5-1|few
CASSGGAGNYGYTF
TGCGCCAGCAGCGGAGGGGCAGGGAACTATGGCTACACCTTC
>TRBJ1-1|-|14|TRBV20-1|-
CSARAIGGPTEAFF
TGCAGTGCTAGAGCTATAGGGGGACCCACTGAAGCTTTCTTT
>TRBJ2-7|-|15|TRBV20-1|many
CSARDQGGTVYEQYF
TGCAGTGCTAGAGATCAAGGTGGAACGGTCTACGAGCAGTACTTC
>TRBJ2-5|TRBD1|15|TRBV7-9|-
CASSLGDRRHKEQYF
TGTGCCAGCAGCTTAGGGGACAGGAGACACAAGGAGCAGTACTTC